This T cell receptor (beta chain) is drawn from a study of beta chain features in type 1 diabetes (dated by TCRdb to 2016 to 2018). General notes on the study: Mean age, gender distribution, total cell number and subset yield were not different between patients and healthy donors. Across all samples, approximately 98,000,000 sorted cells were examined, and cell number per subset correlated strongly with RNA yield. The study compared the TCRB repertoires of sorted circulating CD4+ T cell subsets in recently diagnosed type 1 diabetes patients with those in matched healthy donors. Whereas all 30 or so donors provided naive and central memory subsets, regulatory and stem cell-like memory subsets were isolated from just 8 patients and roughly 8 healthy donors.

This clone occurred many times. Its binding antigen is unknown. Per-base qualities were not stored, and no clone one base away is much larger. Study-level results and caveats: Naive, central memory and regulatory TCRB repertoires appeared to be more similar among patients than among healthy donors. Sequencing cDNA rather than genomic DNA could over-represent highly expressing activated cells, although activation and CD3 levels did not differ between groups. Shorter templates might be favored by PCR, yet because patient and control samples were amplified and corrected together, any such skew would affect both groups equally. Patients with type 1 diabetes made fewer insertions and deleted more nucleotides at VDJ recombination sites, implying thymic rearrangement abnormalities. HLA sub-analyses involved small numbers of individuals, so any influence of HLA type on TCRB rearrangement remained unresolved. Type 1 diabetes patients showed a moderate but significant shortening of TCRB CDR3 length in all four CD4+ subsets.

The High Capacity cDNA Reverse Transcription Kit was used to reverse transcribe all of the isolated RNA, meaning that expressed TCRB transcripts were what got sequenced. Deep immunoSEQ sequencing was performed on naive, central memory and regulatory T cell samples, with an average of roughly 3.5 million total reads per sample. Sorted cells were lysed in RLT buffer and RNA was extracted with DNase-treated RNeasy Micro or Mini kits, depending on cell number. Each cell subset was processed on its own to prevent cross-contamination, while patient and healthy donor samples were processed together. Using the immunoSEQ multiplex PCR, TCRB sequences were amplified from cDNA into 87-bp fragments spanning the CDR3 region. Sequencing of the amplicons was done on the Illumina HiSeq platform. In the source study's methods: Synthetic template baselines were used to correct PCR bias computationally, reads within Hamming distance 2 were collapsed together, and singletons that could not be merged were discarded. By aligning reads against IMGT, V, D and J genes, CDR3 length, and insertions or deletions at six rearrangement sites were assigned. Within each subset, clonotype counts were normalized to sorted cell number, and only after that were true diversity and Gini coefficients computed with the tcR R package. The overlap coefficient, calculated on TCRB nucleotide sequences, was used to quantify repertoire sharing. Not all clones reach the TCRdb copy of this immuneACCESS table, which keeps in-frame sequences only. Checked studies attribute under half of the gap to unresolved V genes and leave the rest unexplained. V and J calls and clone size follow that table, whereas D and trimming were derived from the DNA. The sample table lists under 350,000 clones, 7% to 9% of them with a count of one. Roughly 1% of the sample is taken by the ten largest.

Each donor gave one peripheral blood draw, around 0.12 L on average, collected into heparinised tubes. A BD FACSAria II and a panel including CD45RO, CCR7, CD25, CD127, CD95 and CD27 were used to sort naive, central memory, regulatory and stem cell-like memory CD4+ T cells. Purity was above 95% for every sorted population. PBMCs were isolated right away by Lymphoprep density gradient centrifugation and were stained directly, without culture. So that batch effects would be minimized, each experiment stained and sorted samples in pairs, pairing one healthy donor with one patient. The receptor's source is a woman aged 18-29 years in good health. Sequenced: central memory CD4+ T cells from blood.

The DNA reads as follows: TGTGCCAGCGGACAGCCGAGCGGCTCCTACGAGCAGTACTTC. The encoded protein is CASGQPSGSYEQYF. The rearrangement combines TRBV2 with TRBJ2-7; perhaps TRBD1 is the D gene, with 6 bases matching. V is shortened by 8 bases, J by 0 bases, and the region joining them spans 14 bases. Per the germline V gene, SNHLY is the CDR1 and FYNNEI is the CDR2. From cysteine to phenylalanine, the CDR3 is 14 amino acids long. The entry retains the CDR3 DNA only, 42 bases that are in frame from base 1.